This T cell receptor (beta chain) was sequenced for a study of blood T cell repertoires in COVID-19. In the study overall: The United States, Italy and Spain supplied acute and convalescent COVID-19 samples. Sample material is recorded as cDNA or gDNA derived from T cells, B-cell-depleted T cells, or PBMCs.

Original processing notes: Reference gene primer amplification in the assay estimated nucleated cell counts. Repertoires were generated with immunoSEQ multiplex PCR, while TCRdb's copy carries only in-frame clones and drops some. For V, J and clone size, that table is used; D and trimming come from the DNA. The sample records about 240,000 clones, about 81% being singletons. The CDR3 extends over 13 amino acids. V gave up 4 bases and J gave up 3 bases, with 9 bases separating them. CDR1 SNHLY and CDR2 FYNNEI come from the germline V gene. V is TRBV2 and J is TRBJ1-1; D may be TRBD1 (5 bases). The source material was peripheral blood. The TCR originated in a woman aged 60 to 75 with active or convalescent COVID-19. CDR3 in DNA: TGTGCCAGCAGTGGACAGACCTACACTGAAGCTTTCTTT. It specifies CASSGQTYTEAFF. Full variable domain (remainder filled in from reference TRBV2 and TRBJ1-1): EPEVTQTPSHQVTQMGQEVILRCVPISNHLYFYWYRQILGQKVEFLVSFYNNEISEKSEIFDDQFSVERPDGSNFTLKIRSTKLEDSAMYFCASSGQTYTEAFFGQGTRLTVV.